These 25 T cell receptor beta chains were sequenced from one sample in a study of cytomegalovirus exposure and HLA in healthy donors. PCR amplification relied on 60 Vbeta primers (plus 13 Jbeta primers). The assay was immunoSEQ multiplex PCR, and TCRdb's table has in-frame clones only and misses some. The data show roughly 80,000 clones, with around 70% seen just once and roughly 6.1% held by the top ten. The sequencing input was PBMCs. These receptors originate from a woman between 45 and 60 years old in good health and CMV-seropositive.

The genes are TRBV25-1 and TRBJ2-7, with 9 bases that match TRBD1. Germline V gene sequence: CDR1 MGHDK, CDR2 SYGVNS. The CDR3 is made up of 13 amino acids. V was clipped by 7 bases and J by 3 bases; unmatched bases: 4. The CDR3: CASTRTGVYEQYF. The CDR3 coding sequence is TGTGCCAGCACCCGGACAGGGGTCTACGAGCAGTACTTC.

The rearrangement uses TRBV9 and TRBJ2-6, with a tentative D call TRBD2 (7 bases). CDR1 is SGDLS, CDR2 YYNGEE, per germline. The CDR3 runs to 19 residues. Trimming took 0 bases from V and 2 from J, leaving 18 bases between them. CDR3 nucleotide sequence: TGTGCCAGCAGCGTAGGAGTAGTCGGGGGGCGGACTGGGGCCAACGTCCTGACTTTC. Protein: CASSVGVVGGRTGANVLTF.

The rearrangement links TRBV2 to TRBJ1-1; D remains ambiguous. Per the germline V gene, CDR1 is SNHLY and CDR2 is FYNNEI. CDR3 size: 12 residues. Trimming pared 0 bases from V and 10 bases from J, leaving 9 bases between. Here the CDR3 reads CASSEAQVGAFF. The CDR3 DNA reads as TGTGCCAGCAGTGAAGCGCAGGTAGGAGCTTTCTTT.

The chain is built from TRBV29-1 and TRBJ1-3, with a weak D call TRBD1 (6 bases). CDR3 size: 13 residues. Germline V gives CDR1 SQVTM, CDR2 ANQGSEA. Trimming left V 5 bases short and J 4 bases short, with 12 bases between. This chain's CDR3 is CSVHGGLGNTIYF. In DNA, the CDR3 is TGCAGCGTTCACGGGGGGCTGGGAAACACCATATATTTT.

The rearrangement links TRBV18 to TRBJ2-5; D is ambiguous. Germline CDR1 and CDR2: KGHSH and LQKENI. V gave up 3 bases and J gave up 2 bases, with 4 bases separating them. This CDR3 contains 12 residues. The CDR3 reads CASSPSQETQYF. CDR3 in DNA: TGTGCCAGCTCACCCAGTCAAGAGACCCAGTACTTC.

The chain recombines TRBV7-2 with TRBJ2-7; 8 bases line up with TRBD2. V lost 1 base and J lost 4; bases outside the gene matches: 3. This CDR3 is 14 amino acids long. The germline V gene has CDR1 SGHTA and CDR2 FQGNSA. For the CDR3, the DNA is TGTGCCAGCAGCTTAGACGGGAGGGGGTACGAGCAGTACTTC. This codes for CASSLDGRGYEQYF.

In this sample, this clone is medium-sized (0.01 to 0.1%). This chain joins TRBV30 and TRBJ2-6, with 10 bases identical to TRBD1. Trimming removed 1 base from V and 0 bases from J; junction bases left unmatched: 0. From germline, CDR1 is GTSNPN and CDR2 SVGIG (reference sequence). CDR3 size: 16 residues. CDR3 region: CAWSGTGGSGANVLTF. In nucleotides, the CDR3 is TGTGCCTGGAGTGGGACAGGGGGCTCTGGGGCCAACGTCCTGACTTTC.

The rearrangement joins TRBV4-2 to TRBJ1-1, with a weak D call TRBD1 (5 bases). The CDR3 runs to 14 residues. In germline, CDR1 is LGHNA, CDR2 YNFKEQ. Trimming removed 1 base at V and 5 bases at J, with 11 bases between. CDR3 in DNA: TGTGCCAGCAGCCAAGGAGGGGAGGTGACTGAAGCTTTCTTT. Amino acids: CASSQGGEVTEAFF.

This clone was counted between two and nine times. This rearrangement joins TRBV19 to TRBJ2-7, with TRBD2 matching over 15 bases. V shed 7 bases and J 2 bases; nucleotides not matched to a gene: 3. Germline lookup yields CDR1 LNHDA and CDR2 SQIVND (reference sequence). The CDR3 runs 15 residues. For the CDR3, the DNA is TGTGCCAGTACCTGGACTAGCGGGAGGGCCTACGAGCAGTACTTC. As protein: CASTWTSGRAYEQYF.

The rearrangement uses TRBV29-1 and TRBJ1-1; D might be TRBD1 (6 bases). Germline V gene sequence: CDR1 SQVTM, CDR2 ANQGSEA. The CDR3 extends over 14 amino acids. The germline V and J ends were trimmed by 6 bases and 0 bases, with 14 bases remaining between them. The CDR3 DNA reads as TGCAGCGTAGCCGGGACACACATGAACACTGAAGCTTTCTTT. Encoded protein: CSVAGTHMNTEAFF.

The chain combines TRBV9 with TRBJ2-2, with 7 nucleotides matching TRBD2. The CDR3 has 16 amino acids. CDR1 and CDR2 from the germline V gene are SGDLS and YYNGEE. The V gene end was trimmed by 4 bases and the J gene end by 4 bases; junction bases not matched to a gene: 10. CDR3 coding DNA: TGTGCCAGCAGCCTCACTAGCGACGCGAGCACCGGGGAGCTGTTTTTT. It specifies CASSLTSDASTGELFF.

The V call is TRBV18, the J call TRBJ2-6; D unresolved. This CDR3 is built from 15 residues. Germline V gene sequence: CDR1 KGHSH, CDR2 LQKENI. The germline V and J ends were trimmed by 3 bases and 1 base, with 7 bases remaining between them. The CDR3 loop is CASSPSRSGANVLTF. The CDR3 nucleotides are TGTGCCAGCTCACCGAGCCGGTCTGGGGCCAACGTCCTGACTTTC.

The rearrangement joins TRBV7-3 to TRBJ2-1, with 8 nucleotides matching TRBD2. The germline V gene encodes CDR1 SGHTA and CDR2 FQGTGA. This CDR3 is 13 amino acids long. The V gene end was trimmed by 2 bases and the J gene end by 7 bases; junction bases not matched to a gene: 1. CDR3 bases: TGTGCCAGCAGCTTAGAGCGGGAGAATGAGCAGTTCTTC. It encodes CASSLERENEQFF.

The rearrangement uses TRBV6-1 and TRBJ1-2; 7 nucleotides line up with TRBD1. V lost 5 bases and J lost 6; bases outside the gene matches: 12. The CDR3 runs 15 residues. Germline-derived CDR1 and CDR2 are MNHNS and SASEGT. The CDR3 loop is CASSSFDRARDGYTF. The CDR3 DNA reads TGTGCCAGCAGTTCTTTCGACAGGGCCCGGGATGGCTACACCTTC.

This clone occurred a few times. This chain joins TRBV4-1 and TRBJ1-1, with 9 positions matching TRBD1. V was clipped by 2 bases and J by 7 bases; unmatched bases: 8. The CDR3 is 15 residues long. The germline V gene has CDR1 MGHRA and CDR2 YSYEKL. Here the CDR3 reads CASSQPDRGIGEAFF. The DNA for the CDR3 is TGCGCCAGCAGCCAACCTGACAGGGGGATAGGTGAAGCTTTCTTT.

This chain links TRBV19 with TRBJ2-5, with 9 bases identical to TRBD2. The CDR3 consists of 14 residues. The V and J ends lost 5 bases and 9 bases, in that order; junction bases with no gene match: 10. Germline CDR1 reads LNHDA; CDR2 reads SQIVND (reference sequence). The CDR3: CASSDLAGLGAQYF. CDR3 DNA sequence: TGTGCCAGTAGTGATCTAGCGGGACTGGGGGCCCAGTACTTC.

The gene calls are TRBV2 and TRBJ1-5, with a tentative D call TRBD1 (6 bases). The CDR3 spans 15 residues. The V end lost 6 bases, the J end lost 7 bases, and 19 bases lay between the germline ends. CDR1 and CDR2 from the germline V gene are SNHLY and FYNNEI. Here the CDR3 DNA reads TGTGCCAGCAGGCGTTCGGCAGGGGCTGGGCAGCCCCAGCATTTT. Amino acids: CASRRSAGAGQPQHF.

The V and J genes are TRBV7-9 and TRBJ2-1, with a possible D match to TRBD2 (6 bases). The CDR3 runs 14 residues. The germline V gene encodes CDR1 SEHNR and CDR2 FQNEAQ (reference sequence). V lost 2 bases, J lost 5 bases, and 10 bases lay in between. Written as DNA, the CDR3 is TGTGCCAGCAGCTTAAGCGTAGCGGACAATGAGCAGTTCTTC. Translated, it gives CASSLSVADNEQFF.

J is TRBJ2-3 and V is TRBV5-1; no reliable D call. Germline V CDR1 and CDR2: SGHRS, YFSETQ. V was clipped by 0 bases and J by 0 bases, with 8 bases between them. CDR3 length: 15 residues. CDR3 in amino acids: CASSLVATSTDTQYF. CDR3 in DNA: TGCGCCAGCAGCTTGGTTGCCACTAGCACAGATACGCAGTATTTT.

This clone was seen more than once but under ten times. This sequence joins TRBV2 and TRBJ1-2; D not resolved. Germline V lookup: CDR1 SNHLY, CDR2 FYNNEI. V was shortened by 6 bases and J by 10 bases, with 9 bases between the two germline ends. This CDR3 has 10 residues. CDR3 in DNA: TGTGCCAGCAGCCCACGGTACTACACCTTC. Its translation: CASSPRYYTF.

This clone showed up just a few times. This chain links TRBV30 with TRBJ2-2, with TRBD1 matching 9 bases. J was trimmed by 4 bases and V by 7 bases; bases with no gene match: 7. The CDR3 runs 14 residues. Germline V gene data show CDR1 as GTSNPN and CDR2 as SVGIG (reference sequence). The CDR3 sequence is CASRTGVGTGELFF. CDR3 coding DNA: TGTGCCTCACGGACAGGGGTCGGCACCGGGGAGCTGTTTTTT.

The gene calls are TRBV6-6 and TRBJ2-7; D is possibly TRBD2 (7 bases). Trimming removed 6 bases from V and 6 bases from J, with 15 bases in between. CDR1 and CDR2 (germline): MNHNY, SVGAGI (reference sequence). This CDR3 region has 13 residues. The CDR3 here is CASSARGGGEQYF. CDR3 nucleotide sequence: TGTGCCAGCAGCGCCCGGGGAGGGGGCGAGCAGTACTTC.

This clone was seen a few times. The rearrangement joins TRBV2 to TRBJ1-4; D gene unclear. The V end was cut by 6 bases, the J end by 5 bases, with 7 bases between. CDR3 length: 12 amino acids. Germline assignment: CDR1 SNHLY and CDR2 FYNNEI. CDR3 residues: CASSYRNEKLFF. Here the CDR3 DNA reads TGTGCCAGCAGCTACAGAAATGAAAAACTGTTTTTT.

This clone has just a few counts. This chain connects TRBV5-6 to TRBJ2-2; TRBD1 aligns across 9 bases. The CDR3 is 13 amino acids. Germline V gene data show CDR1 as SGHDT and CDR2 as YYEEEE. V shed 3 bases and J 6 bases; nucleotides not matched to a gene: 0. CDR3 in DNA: TGTGCCAGCAGCTGGACAGGGGCCGGGGAGCTGTTTTTT. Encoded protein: CASSWTGAGELFF.

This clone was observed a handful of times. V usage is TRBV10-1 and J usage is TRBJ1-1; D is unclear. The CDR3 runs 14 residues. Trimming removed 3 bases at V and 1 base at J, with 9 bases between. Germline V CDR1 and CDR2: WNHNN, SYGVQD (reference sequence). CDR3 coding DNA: TGCGCCAGCAGTGACTCGAGAGGGAACACTGAAGCTTTCTTT. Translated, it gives CASSDSRGNTEAFF.